The rows below give T cell receptor beta chains drawn from one sample of a study of blood T cell repertoires in COVID-19. Sequenced by immunoSEQ multiplex PCR; TCRdb stores in-frame clones only, minus some. Of 150,000 to 160,000 clones listed, more than 65% are singletons. Sequenced material: peripheral blood. The receptors derive from a woman between 45 and 60 years old with acute or convalescent COVID-19. Each CDR3 is given with its conserved first and last residue. Each record gives: CDR3 length, clone size, D gene, V gene, J gene, CDR3 DNA, CDR3 protein. D genes are given only for firm matches. Where a row states a size, it is once, few, many or the class of an expanded clone; other rows omit it.

13	NA	NA	TRBV2	TRBJ1-5	TGTGCCAGCCATGGACAGTTAAATCAGCCCCAGCATTTT	CASHGQLNQPQHF
14	NA	TRBD1	TRBV2	TRBJ2-1	TGTGCCATTGGGACAGTGAACTCCTACAATGAGCAGTTCTTC	CAIGTVNSYNEQFF
14	NA	NA	TRBV11-1	TRBJ2-2	TGTGCCAGCAGCTTAGATCGCTTAGCCGGGGAGCTGTTTTTT	CASSLDRLAGELFF
12	once	NA	TRBV6-5	TRBJ1-1	TGTGCCAGCACTTATATGAACACTGAAGCTTTCTTT	CASTYMNTEAFF
15	NA	NA	TRBV2	TRBJ2-1	TGTGCCAGCAGTGAATACGGGGATGCCTACAATGAGCAGTTCTTC	CASSEYGDAYNEQFF
13	NA	NA	TRBV11-2	TRBJ2-1	TGTGCCAGCAGTTCGACAATCCGGTATGAGCAGTTCTTC	CASSSTIRYEQFF
13	NA	NA	TRBV7-2	TRBJ2-3	TGTGCCAGCAGCTTATATGAGCCAGATACGCAGTATTTT	CASSLYEPDTQYF
15	once	TRBD2	TRBV13	TRBJ2-1	TGTGCCAGCAAAATAGCGGGAGGATCCTACAATGAGCAGTTCTTC	CASKIAGGSYNEQFF
14	few	NA	TRBV10-3	TRBJ1-6	TGTGCCATCCGTGACCGTCAGGATAATTCACCCCTCCACTTT	CAIRDRQDNSPLHF
11	NA	TRBD2	TRBV11-1	TRBJ2-5	TGTGCCAGCGCTATCGGGGGGGCCCAGTACTTC	CASAIGGAQYF
13	NA	NA	TRBV7-3	TRBJ2-3	TGTGCCAGCAGCCGAACAGGTCCCGATACGCAGTATTTT	CASSRTGPDTQYF
14	NA	TRBD1	TRBV28	TRBJ1-2	TGTGCCAGCAGTACAGGGGGCAGCGGCTATGGCTACACCTTC	CASSTGGSGYGYTF
15	NA	NA	TRBV7-6	TRBJ2-5	TGTGCCAGCAGCAAACTAGCTGGGTGGGGAGAGACCCAGTACTTC	CASSKLAGWGETQYF
17	NA	NA	TRBV11-2	TRBJ1-2	TGTGCCAGCAGCTCCGTCCTGCGTGGAGTTGCTAACTATGGCTACACCTTC	CASSSVLRGVANYGYTF
16	NA	NA	TRBV3-1/TRBV3-2	TRBJ1-5	TGTGCCAGCAGCCCCAAGGGGGGGAGCCTCAATCAGCCCCAGCATTTT	CASSPKGGSLNQPQHF
14	NA	NA	TRBV11-2	TRBJ2-5	TGTGCCAGCACCTCTAGCATAGTTCAAGAGACCCAGTACTTC	CASTSSIVQETQYF
17	once	NA	TRBV5-6	TRBJ2-4	TGTGCCAGCAGCTTCCGACTCACCAACGAAGCCAAAAACATTCAGTACTTC	CASSFRLTNEAKNIQYF
11	once	NA	TRBV29-1	TRBJ2-1	TGCAGCGTTGCCGCCACTAGTGAGCAGTTCTTC	CSVAATSEQFF
13	NA	NA	TRBV28	TRBJ2-2	TGTGCCAGCAGCCTCCCGAGGACCGGGGAGCTGTTTTTT	CASSLPRTGELFF
18	NA	NA	TRBV4-2	TRBJ1-4	TGTGCCAGCAGCCAAAGCTTCACAGCCATTGCAACTAATGAAAAACTGTTTTTT	CASSQSFTAIATNEKLFF
11	NA	NA	TRBV20-1	TRBJ2-7	TGCAGTGCCACTACCTTAGATGGGCAGTACTTC	CSATTLDGQYF
13	NA	NA	TRBV24-1	TRBJ1-5	TGTGCCACCCAGGGGAATAGCAATCAGCCCCAGCATTTT	CATQGNSNQPQHF
15	NA	TRBD1	TRBV19	TRBJ1-4	TGTGCCAGTAGTCGACAGGGGGCGCGCGGTGAAAAACTGTTTTTT	CASSRQGARGEKLFF
17	NA	TRBD1	TRBV14	TRBJ2-7	TGTGCCAGCAGCCTCGCATGGGGACAGGGGGCTTCCTACGAGCAGTACTTC	CASSLAWGQGASYEQYF
16	NA	TRBD2	TRBV18	TRBJ2-2	TGTGCCAGCTCTCTAGCGGGAGGCGAGAACACCGGGGAGCTGTTTTTT	CASSLAGGENTGELFF
15	NA	TRBD2	TRBV30	TRBJ2-5	TGTGCCTGGAGTAAAGGACTAGCAGGGCGAGAGACCCAGTACTTC	CAWSKGLAGRETQYF
15	NA	TRBD2	TRBV7-9	TRBJ2-1	TGTGCCAGCAGCCGGACTAGCGGTAAATACAATGAGCAGTTCTTC	CASSRTSGKYNEQFF
15	few	NA	TRBV9	TRBJ2-2	TGTGCCAGCAGCGTAGACAGGGGAGGCACCGGGGAGCTGTTTTTT	CASSVDRGGTGELFF